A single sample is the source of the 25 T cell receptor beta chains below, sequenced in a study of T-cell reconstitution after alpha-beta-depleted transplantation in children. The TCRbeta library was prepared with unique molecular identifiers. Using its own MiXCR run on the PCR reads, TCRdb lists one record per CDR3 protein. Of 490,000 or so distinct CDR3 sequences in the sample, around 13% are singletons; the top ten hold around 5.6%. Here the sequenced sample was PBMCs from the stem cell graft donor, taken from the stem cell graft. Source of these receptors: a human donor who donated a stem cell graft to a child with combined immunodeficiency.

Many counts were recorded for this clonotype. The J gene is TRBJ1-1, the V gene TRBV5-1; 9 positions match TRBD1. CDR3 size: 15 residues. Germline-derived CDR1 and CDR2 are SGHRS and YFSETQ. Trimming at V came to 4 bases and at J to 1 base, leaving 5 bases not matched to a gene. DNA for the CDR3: TGCGCCAGCAGCCCCTCGGGACAGGGGAACACTGAAGCTTTCTTT. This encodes CASSPSGQGNTEAFF. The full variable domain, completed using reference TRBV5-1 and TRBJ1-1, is KAGVTQTPRYLIKTRGQQVTLSCSPISGHRSVSWYQQTPGQGLQFLFEYFSETQRNKGNFPGRFSGRQFSNSRSEMNVSTLELGDSALYLCASSPSGQGNTEAFFGQGTRLTVV.

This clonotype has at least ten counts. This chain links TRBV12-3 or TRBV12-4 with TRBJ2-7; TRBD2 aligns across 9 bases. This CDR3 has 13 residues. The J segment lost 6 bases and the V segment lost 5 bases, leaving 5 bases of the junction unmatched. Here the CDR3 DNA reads TGTGCCAGCAGTCCGCTAGCGGGGAGCGAGCAGTACTTC. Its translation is CASSPLAGSEQYF.

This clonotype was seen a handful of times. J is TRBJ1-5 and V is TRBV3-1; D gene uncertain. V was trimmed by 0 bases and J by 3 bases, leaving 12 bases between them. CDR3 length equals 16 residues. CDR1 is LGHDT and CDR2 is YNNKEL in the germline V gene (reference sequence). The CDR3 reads CASSQDGWRLNQPQHF. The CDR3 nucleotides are TGTGCCAGCAGCCAAGATGGATGGCGGCTCAATCAGCCCCAGCATTTT.

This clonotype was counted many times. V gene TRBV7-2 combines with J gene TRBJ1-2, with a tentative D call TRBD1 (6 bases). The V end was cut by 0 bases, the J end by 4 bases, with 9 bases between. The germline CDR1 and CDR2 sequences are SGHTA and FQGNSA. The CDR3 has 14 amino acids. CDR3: CASSLAGGSYGYTF. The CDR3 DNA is TGTGCCAGCAGCTTAGCAGGGGGAAGCTATGGCTACACCTTC.

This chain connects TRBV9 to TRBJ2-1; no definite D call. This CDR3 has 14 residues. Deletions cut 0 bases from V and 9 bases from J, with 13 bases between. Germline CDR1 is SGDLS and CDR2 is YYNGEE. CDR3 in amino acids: CASSVDLGLGEQFF. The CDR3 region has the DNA TGTGCCAGCAGCGTAGACCTGGGCCTCGGTGAGCAGTTCTTC.

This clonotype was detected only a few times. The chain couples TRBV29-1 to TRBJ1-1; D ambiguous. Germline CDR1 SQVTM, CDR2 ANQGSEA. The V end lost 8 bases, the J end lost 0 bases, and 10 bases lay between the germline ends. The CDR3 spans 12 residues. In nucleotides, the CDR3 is TGCAGCCTAGGAGAATTGAACACTGAAGCTTTCTTT. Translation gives CSLGELNTEAFF. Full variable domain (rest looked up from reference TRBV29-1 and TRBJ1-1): SAVISQKPSRDICQRGTSLTIQCQVDSQVTMMFWYRQQPGQSLTLIATANQGSEATYESGFVIDKFPISRPNLTFSTLTVSNMSPEDSSIYLCSLGELNTEAFFGQGTRLTVV.

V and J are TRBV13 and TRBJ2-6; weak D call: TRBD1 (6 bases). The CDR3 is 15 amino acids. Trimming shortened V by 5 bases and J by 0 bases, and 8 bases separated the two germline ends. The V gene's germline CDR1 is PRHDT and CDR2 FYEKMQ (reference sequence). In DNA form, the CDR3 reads TGTGCCAGCAGCAGGGGGAGCTCTGGGGCCAACGTCCTGACTTTC. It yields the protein CASSRGSSGANVLTF.

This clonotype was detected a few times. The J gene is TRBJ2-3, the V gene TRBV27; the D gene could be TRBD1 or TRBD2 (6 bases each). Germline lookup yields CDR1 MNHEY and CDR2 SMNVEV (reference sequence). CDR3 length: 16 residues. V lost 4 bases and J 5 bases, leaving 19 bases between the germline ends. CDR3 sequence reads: CASSSRGDFPLDTQYF. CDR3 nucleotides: TGTGCCAGCAGTTCGAGGGGGGATTTTCCCTTAGATACGCAGTATTTT.

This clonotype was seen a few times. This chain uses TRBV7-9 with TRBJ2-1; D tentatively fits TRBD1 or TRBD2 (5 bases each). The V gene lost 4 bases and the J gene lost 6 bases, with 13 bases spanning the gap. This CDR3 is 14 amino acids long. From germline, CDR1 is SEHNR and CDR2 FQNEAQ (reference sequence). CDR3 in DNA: TGTGCCAGCAGCTCGCCCCCCGGGGCCAATGAGCAGTTCTTC. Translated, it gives CASSSPPGANEQFF.

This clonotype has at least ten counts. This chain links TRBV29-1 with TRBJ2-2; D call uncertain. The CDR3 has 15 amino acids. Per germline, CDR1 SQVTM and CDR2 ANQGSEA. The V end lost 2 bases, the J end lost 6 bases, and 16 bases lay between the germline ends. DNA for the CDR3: TGCAGCGTTGAAACCCAGGACGTGAGGCCCGGGGAGCTGTTTTTT. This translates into CSVETQDVRPGELFF.

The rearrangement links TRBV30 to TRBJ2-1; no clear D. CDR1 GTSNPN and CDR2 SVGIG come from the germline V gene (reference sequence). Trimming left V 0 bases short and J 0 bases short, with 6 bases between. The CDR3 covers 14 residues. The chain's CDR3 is CAWSVGNSYNEQFF. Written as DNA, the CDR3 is TGTGCCTGGAGTGTAGGAAACTCCTACAATGAGCAGTTCTTC.

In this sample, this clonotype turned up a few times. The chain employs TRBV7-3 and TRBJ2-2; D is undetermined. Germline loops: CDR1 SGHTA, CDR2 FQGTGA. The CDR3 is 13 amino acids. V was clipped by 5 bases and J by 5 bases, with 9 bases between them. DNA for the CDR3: TGTGCCAGCAGCAGAGACTGGACCGGGGAGCTGTTTTTT. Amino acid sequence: CASSRDWTGELFF.

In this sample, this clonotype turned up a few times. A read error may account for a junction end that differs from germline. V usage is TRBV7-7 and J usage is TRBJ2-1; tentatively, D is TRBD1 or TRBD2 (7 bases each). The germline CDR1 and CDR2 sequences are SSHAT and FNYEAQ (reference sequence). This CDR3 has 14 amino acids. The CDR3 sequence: CASSQGGTYNEQFF. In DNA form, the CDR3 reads TGTGCTAGCAGTCAGGGGGGGACCTACAATGAGCAGTTCTTC.

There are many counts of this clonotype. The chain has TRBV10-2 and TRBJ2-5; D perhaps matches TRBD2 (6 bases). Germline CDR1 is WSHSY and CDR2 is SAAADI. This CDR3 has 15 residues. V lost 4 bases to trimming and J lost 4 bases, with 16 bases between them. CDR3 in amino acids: CASSVIGGIGETQYF. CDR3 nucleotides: TGCGCCAGCAGTGTTATTGGGGGGATAGGAGAGACCCAGTACTTC.

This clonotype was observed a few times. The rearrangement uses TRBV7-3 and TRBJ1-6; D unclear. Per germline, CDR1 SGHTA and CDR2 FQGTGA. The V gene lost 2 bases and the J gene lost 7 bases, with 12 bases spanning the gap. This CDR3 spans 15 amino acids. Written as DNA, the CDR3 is TGTGCCAGCAGCTTACAAGGACGCTACAATTCACCCCTCCACTTT. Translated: CASSLQGRYNSPLHF.

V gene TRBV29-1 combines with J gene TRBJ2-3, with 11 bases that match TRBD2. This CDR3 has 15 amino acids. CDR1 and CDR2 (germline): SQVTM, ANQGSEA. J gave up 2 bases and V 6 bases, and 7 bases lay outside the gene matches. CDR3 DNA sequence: TGCAGCGTCGGTACTAGCGGGAGTTACACAGATACGCAGTATTTT. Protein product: CSVGTSGSYTDTQYF.

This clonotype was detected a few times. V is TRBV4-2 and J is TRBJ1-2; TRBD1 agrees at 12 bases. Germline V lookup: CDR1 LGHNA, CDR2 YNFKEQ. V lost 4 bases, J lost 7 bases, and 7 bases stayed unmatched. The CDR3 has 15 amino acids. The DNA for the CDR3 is TGTGCCAGCAGCCCCGGGGACAGGGGGCCTAGTGGCTACACCTTC. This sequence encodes CASSPGDRGPSGYTF.

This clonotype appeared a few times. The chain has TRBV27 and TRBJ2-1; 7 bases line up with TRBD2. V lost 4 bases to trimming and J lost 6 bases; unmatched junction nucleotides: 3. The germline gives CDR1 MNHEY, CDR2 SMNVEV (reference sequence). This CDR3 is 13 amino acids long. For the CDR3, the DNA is TGTGCCAGCAGTTGGAGGGAGGGCAATGAGCAGTTCTTC. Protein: CASSWREGNEQFF.

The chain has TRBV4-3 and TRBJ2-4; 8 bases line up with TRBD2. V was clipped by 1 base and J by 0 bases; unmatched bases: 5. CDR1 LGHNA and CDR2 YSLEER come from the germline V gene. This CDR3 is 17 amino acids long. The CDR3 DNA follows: TGCGCCAGCAGCCAAGCGGCCAGCGGGGGAGCCAAAAACATTCAGTACTTC. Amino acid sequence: CASSQAASGGAKNIQYF.

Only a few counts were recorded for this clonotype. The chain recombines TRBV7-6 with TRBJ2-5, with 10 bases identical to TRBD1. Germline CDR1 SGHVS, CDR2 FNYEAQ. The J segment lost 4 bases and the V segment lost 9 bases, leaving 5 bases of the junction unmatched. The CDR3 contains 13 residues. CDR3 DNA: TGTGCCAGTATGAGGGACAGGGGAGAGACCCAGTACTTC. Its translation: CASMRDRGETQYF. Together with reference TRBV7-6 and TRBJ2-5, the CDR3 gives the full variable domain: GAGVSQSPRYKVTKRGQDVALRCDPISGHVSLYWYRQALGQGPEFLTYFNYEAQQDKSGLPNDRFSAERPEGSISTLTIQRTEQRDSAMYRCASMRDRGETQYFGPGTRLLVL.

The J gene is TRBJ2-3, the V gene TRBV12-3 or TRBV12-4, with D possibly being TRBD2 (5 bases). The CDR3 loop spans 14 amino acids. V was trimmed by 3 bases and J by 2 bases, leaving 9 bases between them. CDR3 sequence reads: CASSFWTVTDTQYF. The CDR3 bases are TGTGCCAGCAGTTTTTGGACTGTCACAGATACGCAGTATTTT.

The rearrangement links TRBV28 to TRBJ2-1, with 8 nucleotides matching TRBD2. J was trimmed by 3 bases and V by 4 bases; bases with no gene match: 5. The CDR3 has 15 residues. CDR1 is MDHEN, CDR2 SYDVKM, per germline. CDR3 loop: CASSSGTRVYNEQFF. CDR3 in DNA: TGTGCCAGCAGTTCCGGGACTAGGGTCTACAATGAGCAGTTCTTC. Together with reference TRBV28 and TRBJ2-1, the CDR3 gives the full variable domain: DVKVTQSSRYLVKRTGEKVFLECVQDMDHENMFWYRQDPGLGLRLIYFSYDVKMKEKGDIPEGYSVSREKKERFSLILESASTNQTSMYLCASSSGTRVYNEQFFGPGTRLTVL.

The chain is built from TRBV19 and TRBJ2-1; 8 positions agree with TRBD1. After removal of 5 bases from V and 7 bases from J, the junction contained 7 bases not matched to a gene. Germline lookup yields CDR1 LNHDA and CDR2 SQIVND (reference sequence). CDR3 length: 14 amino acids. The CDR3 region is CASSPGGGRNEQFF. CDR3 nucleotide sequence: TGTGCCAGTAGTCCAGGGGGCGGGCGGAATGAGCAGTTCTTC.

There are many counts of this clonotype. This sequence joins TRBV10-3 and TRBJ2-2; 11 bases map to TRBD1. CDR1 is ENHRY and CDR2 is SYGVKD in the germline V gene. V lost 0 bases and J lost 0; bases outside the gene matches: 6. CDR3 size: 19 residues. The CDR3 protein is CAISESGTGGMTNTGELFF. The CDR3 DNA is TGTGCCATCAGTGAGTCGGGGACAGGGGGAATGACGAACACCGGGGAGCTGTTTTTT.

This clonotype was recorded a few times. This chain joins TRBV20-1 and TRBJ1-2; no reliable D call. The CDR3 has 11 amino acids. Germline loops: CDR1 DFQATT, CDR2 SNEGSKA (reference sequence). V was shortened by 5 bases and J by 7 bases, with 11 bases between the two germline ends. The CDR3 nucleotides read TGCAGTGCTCCAATAACGCGTGGCTACACCTTC. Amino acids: CSAPITRGYTF.